A single sample is the source of the 7 T cell receptor beta chains below, sequenced in a study of blood T cell repertoires in COVID-19. This table comes from immunoSEQ multiplex PCR, and its TCRdb copy is limited to in-frame clones, with some not included. The repertoire holds fewer than 450,000 clones, with approximately 88% as singletons. Material: peripheral blood. These receptors were taken from a woman between 45 and 65 years old with COVID-19, enrolled during active disease.

The V and J genes are TRBV24-1 and TRBJ1-2, with D uncertain. Germline CDR1 KGHDR, CDR2 SFDVKD. Trimming stripped 1 base from V and 0 bases from J, with 8 bases between. The CDR3 loop spans 15 amino acids. The CDR3 bases are TGTGCCACCAGTGATTTAGCCCTACCTAACTATGGCTACACCTTC. Protein product: CATSDLALPNYGYTF.

The gene calls are TRBV30 and TRBJ2-1; possible D gene TRBD1, 7 bases. The CDR3 contains 13 residues. Trimming left V 0 bases short and J 8 bases short, with 11 bases between. Germline V gene data show CDR1 as GTSNPN and CDR2 as SVGIG (reference sequence). This chain's CDR3 is CAWSVFRGDEQFF. The CDR3 DNA sequence: TGTGCCTGGAGTGTATTCAGGGGGGATGAGCAGTTCTTC.

The chain has TRBV30 and TRBJ1-2; D unclear. The CDR3 length is 11 residues. Germline loops: CDR1 GTSNPN, CDR2 SVGIG (reference sequence). Trimming took 5 bases from V and 9 from J, leaving 13 bases between them. CDR3: CAWYTSTSYTF. CDR3 nucleotides: TGTGCCTGGTACACTAGTACTAGCTACACCTTC.

This chain uses TRBV19 with TRBJ2-7, with D maybe TRBD2 (5 bases). The CDR3 has 11 residues. Trimming removed 6 bases at V and 4 bases at J, with 7 bases between. From germline, CDR1 is LNHDA and CDR2 SQIVND (reference sequence). CDR3 nucleotides: TGTGCCAGTAGCCGGGGTTACGAGCAGTACTTC. As protein: CASSRGYEQYF.

The chain recombines TRBV3-1 (or the pseudogene TRBV3-2) with TRBJ2-7; 11 bases align to TRBD1. Unmatched junction bases numbered 3, after V lost 5 bases and J lost 3 bases. This CDR3 comprises 14 residues. CDR1 and CDR2 from the germline V gene are LGHDT and YNNKEL (reference sequence). CDR3 loop: CASSEGTGGYEQYF. The DNA of the CDR3 is TGTGCCAGCAGCGAGGGGACAGGGGGCTACGAGCAGTACTTC.

The chain employs TRBV28 and TRBJ1-3; D gene uncertain. V was trimmed by 6 bases and J by 2 bases, leaving 11 bases between them. The V gene's germline CDR1 is MDHEN and CDR2 SYDVKM. This CDR3 has 14 residues. The CDR3 is CASSEGRAGNTIYF. In nucleotides, the CDR3 is TGTGCCAGCAGCGAAGGCCGGGCTGGAAACACCATATATTTT. Supplemented by reference TRBV28 and TRBJ1-3, the full variable domain reads DVKVTQSSRYLVKRTGEKVFLECVQDMDHENMFWYRQDPGLGLRLIYFSYDVKMKEKGDIPEGYSVSREKKERFSLILESASTNQTSMYLCASSEGRAGNTIYFGEGSWLTVV.

This clone was picked up one time. This chain links TRBV12-3 or TRBV12-4 with TRBJ1-2; a weak D match, TRBD1 (6 bases). The CDR3 contains 13 residues. Trimming stripped 2 bases from V and 2 bases from J, with 6 bases between. The chain's CDR3 is CASSLRGNYGYTF. CDR3 nucleotide sequence: TGTGCCAGCAGTTTAAGGGGGAACTATGGCTACACCTTC.